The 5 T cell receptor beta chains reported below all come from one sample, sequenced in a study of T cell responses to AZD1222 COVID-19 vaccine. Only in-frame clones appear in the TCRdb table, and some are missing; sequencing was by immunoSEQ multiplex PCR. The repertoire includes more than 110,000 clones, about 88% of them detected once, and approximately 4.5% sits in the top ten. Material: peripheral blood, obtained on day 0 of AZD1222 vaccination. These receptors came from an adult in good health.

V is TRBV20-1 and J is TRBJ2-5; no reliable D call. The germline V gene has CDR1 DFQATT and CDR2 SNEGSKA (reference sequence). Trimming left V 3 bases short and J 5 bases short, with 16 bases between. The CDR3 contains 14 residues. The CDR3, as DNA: TGCAGTGCTAGTTCACGTTTGGCCTCCGAGACCCAGTACTTC. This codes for CSASSRLASETQYF.

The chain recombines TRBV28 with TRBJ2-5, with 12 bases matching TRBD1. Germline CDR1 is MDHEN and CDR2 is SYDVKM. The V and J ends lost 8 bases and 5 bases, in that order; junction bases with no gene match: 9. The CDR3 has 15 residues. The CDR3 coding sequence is TGTGCCAGCCTTGACCGGGACAGGGGGCGGGAGACCCAGTACTTC. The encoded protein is CASLDRDRGRETQYF.

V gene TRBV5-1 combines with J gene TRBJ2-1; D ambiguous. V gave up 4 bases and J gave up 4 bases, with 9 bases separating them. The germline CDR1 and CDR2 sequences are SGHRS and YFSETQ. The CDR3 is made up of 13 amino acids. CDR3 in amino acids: CASSMSGYNEQFF. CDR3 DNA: TGCGCCAGCAGCATGTCGGGTTACAATGAGCAGTTCTTC.

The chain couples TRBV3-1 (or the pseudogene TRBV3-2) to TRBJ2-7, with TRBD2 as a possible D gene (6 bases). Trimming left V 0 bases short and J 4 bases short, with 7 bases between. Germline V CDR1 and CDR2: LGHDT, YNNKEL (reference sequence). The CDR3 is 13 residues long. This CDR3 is CASSQDSGYEQYF. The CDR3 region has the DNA TGTGCCAGCAGCCAAGATAGCGGTTACGAGCAGTACTTC.

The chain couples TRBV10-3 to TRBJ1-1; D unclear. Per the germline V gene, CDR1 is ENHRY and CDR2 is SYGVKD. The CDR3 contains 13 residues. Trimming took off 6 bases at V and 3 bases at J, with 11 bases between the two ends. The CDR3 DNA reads TGTGCCATCAGCCCGACTGGGGACACTGAAGCTTTCTTT. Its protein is CAISPTGDTEAFF.